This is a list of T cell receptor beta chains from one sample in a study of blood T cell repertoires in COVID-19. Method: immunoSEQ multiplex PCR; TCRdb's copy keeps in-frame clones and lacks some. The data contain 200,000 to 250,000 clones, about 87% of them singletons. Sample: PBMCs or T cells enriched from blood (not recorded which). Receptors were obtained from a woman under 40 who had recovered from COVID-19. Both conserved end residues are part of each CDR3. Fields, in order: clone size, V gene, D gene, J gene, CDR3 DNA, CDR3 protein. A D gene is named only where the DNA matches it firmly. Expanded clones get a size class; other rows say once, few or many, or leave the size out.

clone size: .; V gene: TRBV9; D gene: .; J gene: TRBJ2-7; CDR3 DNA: TGTGCCAGCAGCGTATCAGATTTCCACGAGCAGTACTTC; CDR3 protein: CASSVSDFHEQYF
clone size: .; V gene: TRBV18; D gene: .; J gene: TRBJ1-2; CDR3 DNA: TGTGCCAGCTCACCACCGGGGGGAGATGGCTACACCTTC; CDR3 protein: CASSPPGGDGYTF
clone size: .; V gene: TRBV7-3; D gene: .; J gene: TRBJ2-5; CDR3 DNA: TGTGCCAGCAGCTTAACGGGGCGCCAAGAGACCCAGTACTTC; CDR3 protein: CASSLTGRQETQYF
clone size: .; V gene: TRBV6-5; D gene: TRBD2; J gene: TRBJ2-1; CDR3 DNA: TGTGCCAGCGGACTAACTAGCGGACACTACAATGAGCAGTTCTTC; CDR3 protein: CASGLTSGHYNEQFF
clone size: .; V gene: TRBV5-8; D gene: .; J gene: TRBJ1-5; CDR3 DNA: TGTGCCAGCAGCTTGGAGGGAGGGGCGAAGCCCCAGCATTTT; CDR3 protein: CASSLEGGAKPQHF
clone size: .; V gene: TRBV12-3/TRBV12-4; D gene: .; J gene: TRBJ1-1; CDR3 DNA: TGTGCCAGCAGTTGGCAGTCTGACACTGAAGCTTTCTTT; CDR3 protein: CASSWQSDTEAFF
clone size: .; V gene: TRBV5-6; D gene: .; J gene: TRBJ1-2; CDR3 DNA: TGTGCCAGCAGCTTGGTGTATAACTATGGCTACACCTTC; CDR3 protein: CASSLVYNYGYTF
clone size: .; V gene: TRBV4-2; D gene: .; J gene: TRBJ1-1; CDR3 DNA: TGTGCCAGCAGCGAAGAGAACAGGGACAACACTGAAGCTTTCTTT; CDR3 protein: CASSEENRDNTEAFF
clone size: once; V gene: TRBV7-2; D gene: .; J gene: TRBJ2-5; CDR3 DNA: TGTGCCAGCAGCTCACCCTCAGGGGCGGGAGAGACCCAGTACTTC; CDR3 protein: CASSSPSGAGETQYF
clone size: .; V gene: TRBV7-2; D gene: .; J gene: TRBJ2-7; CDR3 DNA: TGTGCCAGCAGCTTACTGAGTGTCTACGAGCAGTACTTC; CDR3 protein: CASSLLSVYEQYF
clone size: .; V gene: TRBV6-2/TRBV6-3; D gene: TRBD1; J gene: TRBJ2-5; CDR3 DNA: TGTGCCAGCAGCGAACCCACAGGGGGTGGAGAGACCCAGTACTTC; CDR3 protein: CASSEPTGGGETQYF
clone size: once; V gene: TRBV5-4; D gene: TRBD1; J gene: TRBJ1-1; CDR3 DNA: TGTGCCAGCAGCTTTACAGGGGGCATGGCTGAAGCTTTCTTT; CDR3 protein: CASSFTGGMAEAFF
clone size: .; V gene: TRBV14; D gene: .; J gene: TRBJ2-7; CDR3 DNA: TGTGCCAGCAGCCAAGTCCGGGGTTTGGGGGAGCAGTACTTC; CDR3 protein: CASSQVRGLGEQYF
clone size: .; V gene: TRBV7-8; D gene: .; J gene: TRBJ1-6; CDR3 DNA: TGTGCCAGCAGCTTAGTTTCATATGCGGTAGGGGGGGAAAGTAATTCACCCCTCCACTTT; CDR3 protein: CASSLVSYAVGGESNSPLHF
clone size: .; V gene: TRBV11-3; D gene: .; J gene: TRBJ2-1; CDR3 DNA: TGTGCCAGCAGCTTACTGCCGGGGTCGGGTAATGAGCAGTTCTTC; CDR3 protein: CASSLLPGSGNEQFF
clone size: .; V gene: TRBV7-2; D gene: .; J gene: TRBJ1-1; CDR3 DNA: TGTGCCAGCAGCTTAAACAGAAACACTGAAGCTTTCTTT; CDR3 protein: CASSLNRNTEAFF
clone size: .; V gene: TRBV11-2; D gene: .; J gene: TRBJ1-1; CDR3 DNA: TGTGCCAGCAGCTCAACAGAGCGGGGTCAGGGGCACACTGAAGCTTTCTTT; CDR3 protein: CASSSTERGQGHTEAFF
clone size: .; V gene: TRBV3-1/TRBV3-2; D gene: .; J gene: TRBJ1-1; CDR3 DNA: TGTGCCAGCAGCCAAGGGAACAGGTACACTGAAGCTTTCTTT; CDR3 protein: CASSQGNRYTEAFF
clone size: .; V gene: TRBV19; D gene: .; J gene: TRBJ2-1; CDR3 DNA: TGTGCCAGTAGTATAGTGGCACCAGTTGACAATGAGCAGTTCTTC; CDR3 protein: CASSIVAPVDNEQFF
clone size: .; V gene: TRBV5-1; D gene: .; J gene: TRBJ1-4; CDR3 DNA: TGCGCCAGCAGCTTGGACAGGTCTTCAACTAATGAAAAACTGTTTTTT; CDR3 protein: CASSLDRSSTNEKLFF
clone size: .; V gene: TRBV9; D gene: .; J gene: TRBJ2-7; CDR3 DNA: TGTGCCAGCAGCGTTAGATGGGAGGTGAACGAGCAGTACTTC; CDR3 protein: CASSVRWEVNEQYF
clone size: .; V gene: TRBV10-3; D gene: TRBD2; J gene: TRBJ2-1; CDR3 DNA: TGTGCCATCAGTACCTTCGGGGGGGATGAGCAGTTCTTC; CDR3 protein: CAISTFGGDEQFF
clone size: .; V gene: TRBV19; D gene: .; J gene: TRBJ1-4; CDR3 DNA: TGTGCCAGCAGACACCCCAGAACCGATGAAAAACTGTTTTTT; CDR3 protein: CASRHPRTDEKLFF
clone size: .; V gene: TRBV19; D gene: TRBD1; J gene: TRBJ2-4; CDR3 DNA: TGTGCCAGTAGTAAATTAGGGGGACAGGGGAACATTCAGTACTTC; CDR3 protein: CASSKLGGQGNIQYF
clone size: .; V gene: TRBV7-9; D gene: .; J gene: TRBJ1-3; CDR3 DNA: TGTGCCAGCGGCACATTCGGAAACACCATATATTTT; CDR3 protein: CASGTFGNTIYF
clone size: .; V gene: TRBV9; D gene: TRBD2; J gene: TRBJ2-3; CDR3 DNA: TGTGCCAGCAGCGTAGGCCTAGCGGGTGCAGATACGCAGTATTTT; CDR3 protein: CASSVGLAGADTQYF
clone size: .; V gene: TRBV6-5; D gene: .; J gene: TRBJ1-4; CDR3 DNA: TGTGCCAGCAGTTACCGCCCGGGGTCAACTAATGAAAAACTGTTTTTT; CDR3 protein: CASSYRPGSTNEKLFF
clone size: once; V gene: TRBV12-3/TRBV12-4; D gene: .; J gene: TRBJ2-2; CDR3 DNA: TGTGCCAGCAGTTTAGGGGGAGCCGGGGAGCTGTTTTTT; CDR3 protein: CASSLGGAGELFF
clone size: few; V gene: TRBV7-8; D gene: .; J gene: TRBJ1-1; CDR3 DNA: TGTGCCAGCAGCTTAGCGCGGGAGTTCACAGGGAAGGCTTTCTTT; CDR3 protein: CASSLAREFTGKAFF
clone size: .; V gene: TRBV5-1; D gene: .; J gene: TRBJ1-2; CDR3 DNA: TGCGCCAGCAGCCCCAGTACCGCCTCCTATGGCTACACCTTC; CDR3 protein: CASSPSTASYGYTF
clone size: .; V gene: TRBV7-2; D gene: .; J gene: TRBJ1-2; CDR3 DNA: TGTGCCAGCAGCTTGCCTGAGGCACCGGATGGCTACACCTTC; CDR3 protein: CASSLPEAPDGYTF
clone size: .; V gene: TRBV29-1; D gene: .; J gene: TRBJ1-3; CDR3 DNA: TGCAGCGTAACTACAGGGACGGGAAACACCATATATTTT; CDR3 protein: CSVTTGTGNTIYF
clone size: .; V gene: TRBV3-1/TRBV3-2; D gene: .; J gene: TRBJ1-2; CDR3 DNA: TGTGCCAGCAGCCAGGAGATCTACCCGGGTGGCTACACCTTC; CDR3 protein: CASSQEIYPGGYTF
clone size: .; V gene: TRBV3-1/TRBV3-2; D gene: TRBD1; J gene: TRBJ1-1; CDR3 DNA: TGTGCCAGCAGCCCCCGGGACAGGGATCTTGAAGCTTTCTTT; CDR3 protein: CASSPRDRDLEAFF
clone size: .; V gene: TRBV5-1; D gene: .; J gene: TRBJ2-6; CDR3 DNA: TGCGCCAGCAGCTTGTCCAGGGTTTGGTCTGGGGCCAACGTCCTGACTTTC; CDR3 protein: CASSLSRVWSGANVLTF
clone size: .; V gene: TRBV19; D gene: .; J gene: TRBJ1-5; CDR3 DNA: TGTGCCAGTAGTACGGGGATCGGGTGGGAGCCCCAGCATTTT; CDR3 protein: CASSTGIGWEPQHF
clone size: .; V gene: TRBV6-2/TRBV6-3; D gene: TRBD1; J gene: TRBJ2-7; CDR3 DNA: TGTGCCAGCAGTTACTCCAGGGGGCGAGAGCAGTACTTC; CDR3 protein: CASSYSRGREQYF
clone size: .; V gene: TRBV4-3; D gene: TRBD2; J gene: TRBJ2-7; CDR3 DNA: TGCGCCAGCAGCCAAGACCCCGGGACTAGCGGGCCTTACGAGCAGTACTTC; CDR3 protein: CASSQDPGTSGPYEQYF
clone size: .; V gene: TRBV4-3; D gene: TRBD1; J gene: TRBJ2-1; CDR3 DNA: TGCGCCAGCAGCCAAGGTGACAGGGGGCAGGTCGATGAGCAGTTCTTC; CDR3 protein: CASSQGDRGQVDEQFF
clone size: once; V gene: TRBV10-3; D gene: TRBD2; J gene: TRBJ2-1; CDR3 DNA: TGTGCCATCAGTGATCAGCGGGACTACAATGAGCAGTTCTTC; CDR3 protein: CAISDQRDYNEQFF
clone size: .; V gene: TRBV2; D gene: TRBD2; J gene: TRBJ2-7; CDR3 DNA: TGTGCCAGCCGAGAACTAGCGGGGGGCCTCTACGAGCAGTACTTC; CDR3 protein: CASRELAGGLYEQYF
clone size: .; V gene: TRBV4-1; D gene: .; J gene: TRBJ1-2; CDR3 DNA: TGCGCCAGCAGCCAGCCAGGGGCTTACTATGGCTACACCTTC; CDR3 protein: CASSQPGAYYGYTF
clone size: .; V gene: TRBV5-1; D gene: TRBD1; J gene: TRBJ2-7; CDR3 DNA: TGCGCCAGCACTGAAACCGGGACAGGGGCCTACGAGCAGTACTTC; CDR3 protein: CASTETGTGAYEQYF
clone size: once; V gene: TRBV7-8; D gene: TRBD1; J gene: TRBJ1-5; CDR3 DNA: TGTGCCAGCAGCTTAGCGCTTGGGACAGGGACCGCCAATCAGCCCCAGCATTTT; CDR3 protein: CASSLALGTGTANQPQHF
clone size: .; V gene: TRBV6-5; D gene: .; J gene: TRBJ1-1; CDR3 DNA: TGTGCCAGCAGTTACTCAGAGGGTTACTCTGAAGCTTTCTTT; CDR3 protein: CASSYSEGYSEAFF
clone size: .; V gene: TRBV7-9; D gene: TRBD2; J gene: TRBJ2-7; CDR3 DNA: TGTGCCAGCAGCTATTCTAGCGCGGGGGGCTACGAGCAGTACTTC; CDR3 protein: CASSYSSAGGYEQYF
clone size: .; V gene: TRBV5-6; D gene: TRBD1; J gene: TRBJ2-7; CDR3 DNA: TGTGCCAGCAGCCGGAAGGTTACAGGGGGTGGAGAGCAGTACTTC; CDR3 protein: CASSRKVTGGGEQYF
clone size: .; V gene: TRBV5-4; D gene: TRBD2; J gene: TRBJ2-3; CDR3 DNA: TGTGCCAGCAGCTTGGAGTCTAGCGGCGCAGATACGCAGTATTTT; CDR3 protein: CASSLESSGADTQYF
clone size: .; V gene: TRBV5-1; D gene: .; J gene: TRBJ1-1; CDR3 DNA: TGCGCCAGCAGCTTGGGGCTGGGAGGGAACACTGAAGCTTTCTTT; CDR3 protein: CASSLGLGGNTEAFF
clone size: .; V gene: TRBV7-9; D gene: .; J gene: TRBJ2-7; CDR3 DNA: TGTGCCAGCAGCTCAGGCGCGGGGGCGTTCGAGCAGTACTTC; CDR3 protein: CASSSGAGAFEQYF
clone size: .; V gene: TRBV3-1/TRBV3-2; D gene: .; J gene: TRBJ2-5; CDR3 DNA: TGTGCCAGCAGCCAGCAGGGGAGAGAGACCCAGTACTTC; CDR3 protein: CASSQQGRETQYF
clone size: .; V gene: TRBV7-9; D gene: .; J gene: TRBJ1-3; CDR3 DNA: TGTGCCAGCAGCCAGAGACAGCGCTCTGGAAACACCATATATTTT; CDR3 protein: CASSQRQRSGNTIYF
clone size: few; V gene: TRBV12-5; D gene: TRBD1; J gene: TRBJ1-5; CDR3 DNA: TGTGCTAGTGGTTTGGACCGGGACAGCTATAGCAATCAGCCCCAGCATTTT; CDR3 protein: CASGLDRDSYSNQPQHF